This T cell receptor beta chain was sequenced for a study of blood T cell repertoires in COVID-19. Overall study: Whether acute or convalescent, the COVID-19 samples came from the United States, Italy and Spain. T cells, B-cell-depleted T cells, or PBMCs provided the cDNA or gDNA that served as material.

Trimming cost V 3 bases and J 8 bases, with 10 bases left between them. This CDR3 has 12 residues. Per germline, CDR1 LNHDA and CDR2 SQIVND (reference sequence). In the original analysis: Amplification with reference gene primers provided the estimates of nucleated cell counts. The assay was immunoSEQ multiplex PCR, and TCRdb's table has in-frame clones only and misses some. The V and J calls and clone size are taken from that table; D and trimming were inferred from the DNA. The sample lists about 220,000 clones; roughly 80% were seen once. Sample: peripheral blood. The receptor was isolated from a woman in her 70s with acute or convalescent COVID-19. The J gene is TRBJ1-1, the V gene TRBV19; no definite D call. This CDR3 reads CASSIVGREAFF. For the CDR3, the DNA is TGTGCCAGTAGTATCGTAGGGAGAGAAGCTTTCTTT.